Below are 14 T cell receptor beta chains sequenced from a single sample in a study of technical replicates of blood from a handful of donors. The method was immunoSEQ multiplex PCR; TCRdb's version includes in-frame clones alone and lacks a portion of them. The repertoire holds over 65,000 clones, over 85% seen once, with around 0.25% in the top ten. The sequencing sample was made of T cells isolated from PBMCs. The receptors shown here come from a human donor in good health.

The chain recombines TRBV10-1 with TRBJ2-7; a weak D match, TRBD2 (6 bases). Germline loops: CDR1 WNHNN, CDR2 SYGVQD (reference sequence). The CDR3 has 19 residues. The V gene lost 0 bases and the J gene lost 5 bases, with 26 bases spanning the gap. The CDR3 region is CASSESGSFSEGLVNEQYF. The CDR3 bases are TGCGCCAGCAGTGAGTCGGGGTCTTTCTCGGAGGGTTTGGTGAACGAGCAGTACTTC.

This chain uses TRBV2 with TRBJ1-2, with D tentatively TRBD1 (6 bases). V lost 0 bases and J 4 bases, leaving 15 bases between the germline ends. The germline CDR1 and CDR2 sequences are SNHLY and FYNNEI. This CDR3 is 16 amino acids long. The CDR3 bases are TGTGCCAGCAGTGAAGCGCTCTTATCCAGGGGCTATGGCTACACCTTC. Protein: CASSEALLSRGYGYTF. Drawing the rest from reference TRBV2 and TRBJ1-2, the complete variable domain is EPEVTQTPSHQVTQMGQEVILRCVPISNHLYFYWYRQILGQKVEFLVSFYNNEISEKSEIFDDQFSVERPDGSNFTLKIRSTKLEDSAMYFCASSEALLSRGYGYTFGSGTRLTVV.

This chain links TRBV18 with TRBJ1-1; 8 bases line up with TRBD1. This CDR3 contains 15 residues. Germline V gene sequence: CDR1 KGHSH, CDR2 LQKENI. V lost 4 bases and J lost 2; bases outside the gene matches: 6. In nucleotides, the CDR3 is TGTGCCAGCTCACTTACCGGGACAGGTAACACTGAAGCTTTCTTT. This sequence encodes CASSLTGTGNTEAFF.

This chain joins TRBV11-2 and TRBJ2-7; tentative D call: TRBD2 (5 bases). Trimming removed 7 bases from V and 6 bases from J, with 16 bases in between. The CDR3 runs to 13 residues. Germline CDR1 SGHAT, CDR2 FQNNGV. CDR3 sequence: CASTPSGGSEQYF. The CDR3 DNA reads as TGTGCCAGCACCCCATCTGGTGGGAGCGAGCAGTACTTC.

J is TRBJ2-7 and V is TRBV13; a possible D gene is TRBD2 (5 bases). CDR1 PRHDT and CDR2 FYEKMQ come from the germline V gene (reference sequence). The ends were cut back, 5 bases at V and 3 bases at J, with 14 bases in the middle. The CDR3 sequence is 14 residues long. The CDR3 protein is CASSPSGVDYEQYF. The DNA for the CDR3 is TGTGCCAGCAGCCCCTCCGGGGTAGACTACGAGCAGTACTTC.

CDR3 sequence reads: CASSRDRGNYGYTF. CDR3 bases: TGCGCCAGCAGCCGGGACAGGGGGAACTATGGCTACACCTTC. V gene TRBV4-1 combines with J gene TRBJ1-2; TRBD1 matches at 11 bases. CDR3 size: 14 residues. With V trimmed by 4 bases and J by 2 bases, 0 bases remained unmatched. Germline values: CDR1 MGHRA, CDR2 YSYEKL.

This clone was recorded only once. CDR3 residues: CASSYTPGTANSPLHF. The CDR3 nucleotides read TGTGCCAGCAGTTACACACCCGGGACTGCGAATTCACCCCTCCACTTT. J is TRBJ1-6 and V is TRBV6-5; D is perhaps TRBD1 (5 bases). V was shortened by 2 bases and J by 7 bases, with 15 bases between the two germline ends. The CDR3 covers 16 residues. The germline V gene has CDR1 MNHEY and CDR2 SVGAGI.

J is TRBJ2-7 and V is TRBV11-2; D is perhaps TRBD2 (5 bases). This CDR3 comprises 14 residues. Germline V gene sequence: CDR1 SGHAT, CDR2 FQNNGV. Trimming took 4 bases from V and 3 from J, leaving 13 bases between them. The CDR3, as DNA: TGTGCCAGCAGCTCAAGAGGGTCCTTCTACGAGCAGTACTTC. Amino acids: CASSSRGSFYEQYF.

This sequence joins TRBV28 and TRBJ2-1; TRBD1 aligns across 8 bases. The CDR3 is 14 amino acids. Trimming took 4 bases from V and 5 from J; bases not matched to a gene: 4. Germline CDR1 and CDR2: MDHEN and SYDVKM. CDR3: CASSWTGLNNEQFF. CDR3 nucleotides: TGTGCCAGCAGTTGGACAGGGCTCAACAATGAGCAGTTCTTC.

V gene TRBV5-4 combines with J gene TRBJ1-1; D is perhaps TRBD1 (5 bases). Trimming cost V 0 bases and J 5 bases, with 14 bases left between them. The CDR3 loop spans 15 amino acids. Germline V gene data show CDR1 as SGHNT and CDR2 as YYREEE (reference sequence). This CDR3 is CASSLVVTGGTEAFF. CDR3 coding DNA: TGTGCCAGCAGCTTGGTGGTGACCGGGGGAACTGAAGCTTTCTTT.

The chain has TRBV5-4 and TRBJ2-5, with D possibly matching TRBD1 (6 bases). Germline V gene data show CDR1 as SGHNT and CDR2 as YYREEE (reference sequence). The CDR3 runs 13 residues. The V gene lost 4 bases and the J gene lost 5 bases, with 12 bases spanning the gap. CDR3 DNA: TGTGCCAGCAGCCCGGTTAGGGGGGAGACCCAGTACTTC. Residues: CASSPVRGETQYF.

J is TRBJ1-6 and V is TRBV11-2; D perhaps matches TRBD1 (5 bases). V lost 8 bases to trimming and J lost 8 bases, with 13 bases between them. Looked up from germline, CDR1 is SGHAT and CDR2 is FQNNGV. CDR3 length: 13 residues. CDR3 nucleotides: TGTGCCAGCGGGCCGGGGGGAGATTCACCCCTCCACTTT. It encodes CASGPGGDSPLHF. Combining the CDR3 with reference TRBV11-2 and TRBJ1-6 gives the whole variable domain EAGVAQSPRYKIIEKRQSVAFWCNPISGHATLYWYQQILGQGPKLLIQFQNNGVVDDSQLPKDRFSAERLKGVDSTLKIQPAKLEDSAVYLCASGPGGDSPLHFGNGTRLTVT.

The genes are TRBV6-5 and TRBJ2-7; 8 nucleotides agree with TRBD2. The germline CDR1 and CDR2 sequences are MNHEY and SVGAGI. This CDR3 contains 14 residues. Unmatched junction bases numbered 7, after V lost 6 bases and J lost 3 bases. CDR3 protein: CASSLSGRYYEQYF. CDR3 sequence (DNA): TGTGCCAGCAGCCTAAGCGGGAGATACTACGAGCAGTACTTC.

This chain links TRBV23-1 with TRBJ1-3; no firm D call. TRBV23-1 is known as an ORF, though its function is uncertain. There are 13 residues in the CDR3. The V and J ends lost 4 bases and 4 bases respectively, with 8 bases between them. The CDR3 sequence is CASSPEGGNTIYF. The CDR3 DNA reads TGCGCCAGCAGTCCGGAGGGAGGAAACACCATATATTTT.